Sequencing of this TCR beta chain was carried out in a study of Ad26.COV2.S vaccination and SARS-CoV-2 variants. Study-level information: As a participant in COV1001, the donor was in the Ad26.COV2.S trial arm. Once or twice, 56 days apart, Ad26.COV2.S was delivered intramuscularly. Points from the study as a whole: After vaccination, substantial breadth of spike-specific CD8+ and CD4+ responses was reported. Vaccinees and placebo recipients showed similar non-spike TCR breadth.

Note on this clone: Its antigen is as yet unknown.

Profiling relied on immunoSEQ multiplex PCR, and the TCRdb table lists in-frame clones only, not all of them. In the table there are over 400,000 clones, about 92% of which are singletons. Germline loops: CDR1 SNHLY, CDR2 FYNNEI. CDR3 length: 17 amino acids. V lost 2 bases and J lost 0, with 14 bases in between. Treatment reported: roughly 20 received Ad26.COV2.S at low or high dose, single or two shots; 5 received placebo; per-sample allocation not given. The samples were gathered on day 63 after the first injection of vaccine or placebo. Sequencing was performed on peripheral blood, taken in a trial of Ad26.COV2.S vaccine versus placebo. The chain links TRBV2 to TRBJ1-5, with D unresolved. The TCR comes from a person between 18 and 65 years old who received the Ad26.COV2.S COVID-19 vaccine or a placebo. The CDR3 DNA reads as TGTGCCAGCAGTGAAAGGTCCGCGCATTATAGCAATCAGCCCCAGCATTTT. It specifies CASSERSAHYSNQPQHF.